This T cell receptor beta chain came from a study of shared clonotypes between healthy human individuals. The naive CD8 population came from CD45RO-negative cells selected for CCR7, without terminally differentiated effector memory CD45RA+ cells. Study processing details: In the immunoSEQ data, sequences were junction-only and lacked quality scores, so filtering differed. Here immunoSEQ multiplex PCR was the method, and the copy in TCRdb shows in-frame clones only, minus some. V, J and clone size are those of that table, while D and trimming were read from the DNA. This table has around 2,000,000 clones, approximately 94% appearing once. General observations from the study: Rarefaction indicated that sorted-subset sequencing remained incomplete although depth was large.

Turning to this clone: Antigen specificity is unknown.

Germline V gene sequence: CDR1 MDHEN, CDR2 SYDVKM. The germline V and J ends were trimmed by 7 bases and 2 bases, with 9 bases remaining between them. CDR3 length: 12 amino acids. V gene TRBV28 combines with J gene TRBJ2-7; D not certain. The TCR sequence derives from a man aged 18 to 35 in good health. The sequenced sample consisted of naive CD8+ T cells sorted from blood. CDR3 sequence (DNA): TGTGCCAGCACCCTTGGGGCCTACGAGCAGTACTTC. Its translation is CASTLGAYEQYF.